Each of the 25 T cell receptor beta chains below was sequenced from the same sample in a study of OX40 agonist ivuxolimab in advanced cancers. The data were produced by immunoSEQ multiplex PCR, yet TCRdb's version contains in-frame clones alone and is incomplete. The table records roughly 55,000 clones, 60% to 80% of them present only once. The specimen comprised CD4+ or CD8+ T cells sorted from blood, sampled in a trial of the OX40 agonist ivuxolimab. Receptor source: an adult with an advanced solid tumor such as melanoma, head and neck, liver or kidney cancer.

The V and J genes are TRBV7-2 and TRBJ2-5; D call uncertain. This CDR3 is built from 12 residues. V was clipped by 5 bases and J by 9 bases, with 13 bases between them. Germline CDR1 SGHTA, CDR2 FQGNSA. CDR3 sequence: CASSPGFKAQYF. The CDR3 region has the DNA TGTGCCAGCAGCCCCGGGTTCAAGGCCCAGTACTTC.

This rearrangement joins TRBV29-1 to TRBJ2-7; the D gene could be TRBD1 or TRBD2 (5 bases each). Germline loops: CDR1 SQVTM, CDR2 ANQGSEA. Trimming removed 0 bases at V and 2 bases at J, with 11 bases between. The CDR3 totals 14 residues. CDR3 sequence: CSVEDRDRPYEQYF. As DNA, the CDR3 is TGCAGCGTTGAAGATCGGGACCGACCCTACGAGCAGTACTTC.

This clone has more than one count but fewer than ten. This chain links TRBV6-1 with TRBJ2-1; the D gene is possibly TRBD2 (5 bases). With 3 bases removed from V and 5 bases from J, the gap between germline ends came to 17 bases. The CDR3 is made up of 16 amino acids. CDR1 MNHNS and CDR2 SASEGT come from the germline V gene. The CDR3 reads CASSEYTARVHNEQFF. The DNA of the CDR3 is TGTGCCAGCAGTGAGTATACGGCGAGGGTACACAATGAGCAGTTCTTC.

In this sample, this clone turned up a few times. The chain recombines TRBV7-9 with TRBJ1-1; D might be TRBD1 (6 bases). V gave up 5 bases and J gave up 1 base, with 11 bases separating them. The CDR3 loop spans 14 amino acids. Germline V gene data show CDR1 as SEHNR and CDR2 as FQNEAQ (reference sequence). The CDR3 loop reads CASSAGHQNTEAFF. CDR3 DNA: TGTGCCAGCAGCGCGGGACACCAGAACACTGAAGCTTTCTTT. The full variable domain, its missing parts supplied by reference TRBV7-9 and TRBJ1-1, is DTGVSQNPRHKITKRGQNVTFRCDPISEHNRLYWYRQTLGQGPEFLTYFQNEAQLEKSRLLSDRFSAERPKGSFSTLEIQRTEQGDSAMYLCASSAGHQNTEAFFGQGTRLTVV.

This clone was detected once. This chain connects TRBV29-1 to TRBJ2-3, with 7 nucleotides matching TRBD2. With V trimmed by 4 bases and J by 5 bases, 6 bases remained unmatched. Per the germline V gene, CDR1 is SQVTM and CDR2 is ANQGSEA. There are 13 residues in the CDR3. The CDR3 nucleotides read TGCAGCGTTGCAGTGGGGGGGGGAGATACGCAGTATTTT. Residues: CSVAVGGGDTQYF.

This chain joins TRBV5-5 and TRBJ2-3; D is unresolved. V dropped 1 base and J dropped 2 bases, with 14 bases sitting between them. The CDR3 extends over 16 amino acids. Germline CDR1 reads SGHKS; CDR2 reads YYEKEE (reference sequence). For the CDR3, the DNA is TGTGCCAGCAGCTTGTACAGCTACCGAATCACAGATACGCAGTATTTT. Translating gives CASSLYSYRITDTQYF. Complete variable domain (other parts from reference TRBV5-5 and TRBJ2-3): DAGVTQSPTHLIKTRGQQVTLRCSPISGHKSVSWYQQVLGQGPQFIFQYYEKEERGRGNFPDRFSARQFPNYSSELNVNALLLGDSALYLCASSLYSYRITDTQYFGPGTRLTVL.

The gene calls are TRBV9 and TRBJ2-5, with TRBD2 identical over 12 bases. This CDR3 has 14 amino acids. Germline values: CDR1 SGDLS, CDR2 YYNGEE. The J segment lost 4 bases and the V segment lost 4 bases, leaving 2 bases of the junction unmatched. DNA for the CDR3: TGTGCCAGCAGCCCGGGACTAGCGGGAGAGACCCAGTACTTC. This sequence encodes CASSPGLAGETQYF.

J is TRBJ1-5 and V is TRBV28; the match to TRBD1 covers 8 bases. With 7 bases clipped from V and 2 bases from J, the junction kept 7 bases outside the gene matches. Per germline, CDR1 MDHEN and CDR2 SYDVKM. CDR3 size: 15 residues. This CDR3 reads CASISGGMGNQPQHF. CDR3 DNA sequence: TGTGCCAGCATTTCAGGGGGCATGGGCAATCAGCCCCAGCATTTT.

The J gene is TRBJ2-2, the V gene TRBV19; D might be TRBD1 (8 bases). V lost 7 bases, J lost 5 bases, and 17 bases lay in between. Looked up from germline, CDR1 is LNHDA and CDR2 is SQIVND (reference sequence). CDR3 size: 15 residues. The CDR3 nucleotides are TGTGCCAGTACCCAGAACAGGGGGGGTACCGGGGAGCTGTTTTTT. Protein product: CASTQNRGGTGELFF.

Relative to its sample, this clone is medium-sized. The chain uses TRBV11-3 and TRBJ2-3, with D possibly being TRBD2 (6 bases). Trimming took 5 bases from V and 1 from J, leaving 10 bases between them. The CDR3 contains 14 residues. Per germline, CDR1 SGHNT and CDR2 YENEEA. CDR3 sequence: CASSPRRGTDTQYF. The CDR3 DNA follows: TGTGCCAGCAGCCCCCGGAGGGGCACAGATACGCAGTATTTT. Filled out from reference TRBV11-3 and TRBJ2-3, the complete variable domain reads EAGVVQSPRYKIIEKKQPVAFWCNPISGHNTLYWYLQNLGQGPELLIRYENEEAVDDSQLPKDRFSAERLKGVDSTLKIQPAELGDSAVYLCASSPRRGTDTQYFGPGTRLTVL.

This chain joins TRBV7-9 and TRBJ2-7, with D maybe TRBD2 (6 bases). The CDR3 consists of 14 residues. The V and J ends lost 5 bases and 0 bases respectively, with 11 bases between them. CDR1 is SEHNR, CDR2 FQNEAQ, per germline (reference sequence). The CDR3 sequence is CASSQSGPSYEQYF. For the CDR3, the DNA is TGTGCCAGCAGCCAGAGCGGGCCCTCCTACGAGCAGTACTTC.

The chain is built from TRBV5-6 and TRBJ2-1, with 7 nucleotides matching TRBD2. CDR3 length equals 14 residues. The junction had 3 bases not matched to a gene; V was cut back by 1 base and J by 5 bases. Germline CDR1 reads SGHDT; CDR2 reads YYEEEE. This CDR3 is CASSLPLADNEQFF. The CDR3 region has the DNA TGTGCCAGCAGCTTGCCGCTAGCGGACAATGAGCAGTTCTTC.

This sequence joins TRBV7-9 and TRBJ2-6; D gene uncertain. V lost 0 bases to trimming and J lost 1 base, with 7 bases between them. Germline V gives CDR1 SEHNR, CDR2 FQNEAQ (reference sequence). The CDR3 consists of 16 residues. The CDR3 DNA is TGTGCCAGCAGCTTAGCCGGGCCTTCTGGGGCCAACGTCCTGACTTTC. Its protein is CASSLAGPSGANVLTF.

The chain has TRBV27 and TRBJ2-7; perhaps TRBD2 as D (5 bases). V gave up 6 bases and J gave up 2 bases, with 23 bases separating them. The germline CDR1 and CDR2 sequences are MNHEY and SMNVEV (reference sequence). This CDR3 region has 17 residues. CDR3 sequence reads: CASRRGSSLGSAYEQYF. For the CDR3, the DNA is TGTGCCAGCAGACGTGGTAGTAGTCTAGGGAGTGCCTACGAGCAGTACTTC.

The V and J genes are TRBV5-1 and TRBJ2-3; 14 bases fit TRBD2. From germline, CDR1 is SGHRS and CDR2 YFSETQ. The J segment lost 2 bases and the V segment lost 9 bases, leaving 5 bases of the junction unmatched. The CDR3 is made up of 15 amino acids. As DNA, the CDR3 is TGCGCCACCGGACTAGCGGGGGGTATCACAGATACGCAGTATTTT. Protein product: CATGLAGGITDTQYF. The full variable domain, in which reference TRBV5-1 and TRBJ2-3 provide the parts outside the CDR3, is KAGVTQTPRYLIKTRGQQVTLSCSPISGHRSVSWYQQTPGQGLQFLFEYFSETQRNKGNFPGRFSGRQFSNSRSEMNVSTLELGDSALYLCATGLAGGITDTQYFGPGTRLTVL.

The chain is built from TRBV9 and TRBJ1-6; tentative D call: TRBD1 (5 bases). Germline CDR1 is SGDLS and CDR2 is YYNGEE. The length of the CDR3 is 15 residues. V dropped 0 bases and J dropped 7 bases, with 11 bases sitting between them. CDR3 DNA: TGTGCCAGCAGCGTAGTAGGGGACGTGAATTCACCCCTCCACTTT. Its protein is CASSVVGDVNSPLHF. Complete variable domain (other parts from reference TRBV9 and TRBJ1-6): DSGVTQTPKHLITATGQRVTLRCSPRSGDLSVYWYQQSLDQGLQFLIQYYNGEERAKGNILERFSAQQFPDLHSELNLSSLELGDSALYFCASSVVGDVNSPLHFGNGTRLTVT.

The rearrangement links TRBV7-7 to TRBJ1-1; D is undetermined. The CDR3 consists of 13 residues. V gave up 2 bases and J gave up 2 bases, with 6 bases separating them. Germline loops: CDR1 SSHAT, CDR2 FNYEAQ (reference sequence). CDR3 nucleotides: TGTGCCAGCAGCTTACAGAAAAACACTGAAGCTTTCTTT. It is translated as CASSLQKNTEAFF. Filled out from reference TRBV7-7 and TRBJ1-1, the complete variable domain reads GAGVSQSPRYKVTKRGQDVTLRCDPISSHATLYWYQQALGQGPEFLTYFNYEAQPDKSGLPSDRFSAERPEGSISTLTIQRTEQRDSAMYRCASSLQKNTEAFFGQGTRLTVV.

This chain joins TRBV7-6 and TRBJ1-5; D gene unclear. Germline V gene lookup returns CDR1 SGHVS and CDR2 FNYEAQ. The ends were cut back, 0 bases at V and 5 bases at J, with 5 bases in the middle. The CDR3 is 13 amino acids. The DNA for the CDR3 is TGTGCCAGCAGCTTAGCGGAGGATCAGCCCCAGCATTTT. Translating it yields CASSLAEDQPQHF.

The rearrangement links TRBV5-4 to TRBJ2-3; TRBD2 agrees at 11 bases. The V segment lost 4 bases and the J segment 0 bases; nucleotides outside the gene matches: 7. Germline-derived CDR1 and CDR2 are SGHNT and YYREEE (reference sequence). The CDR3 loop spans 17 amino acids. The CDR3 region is CASSAGLAVHSTDTQYF. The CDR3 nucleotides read TGTGCCAGCAGCGCGGGACTAGCGGTCCATAGCACAGATACGCAGTATTTT.

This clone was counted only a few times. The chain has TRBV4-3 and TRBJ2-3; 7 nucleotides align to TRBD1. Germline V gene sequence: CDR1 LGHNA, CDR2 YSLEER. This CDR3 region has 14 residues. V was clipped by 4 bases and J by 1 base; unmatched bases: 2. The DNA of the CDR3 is TGCGCCAGCAGCCTTGGGACAGGCACAGATACGCAGTATTTT. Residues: CASSLGTGTDTQYF.

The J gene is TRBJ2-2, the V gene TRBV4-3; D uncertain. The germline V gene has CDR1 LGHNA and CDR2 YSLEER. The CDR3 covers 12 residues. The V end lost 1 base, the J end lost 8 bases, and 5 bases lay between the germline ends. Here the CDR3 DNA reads TGCGCCAGCAGCCAAGTTGGTGGGGAGCTGTTTTTT. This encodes CASSQVGGELFF.

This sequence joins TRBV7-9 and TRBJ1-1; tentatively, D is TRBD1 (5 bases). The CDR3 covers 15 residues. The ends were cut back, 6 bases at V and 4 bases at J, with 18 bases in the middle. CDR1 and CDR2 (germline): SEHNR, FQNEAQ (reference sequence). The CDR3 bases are TGTGCCAGCAGACCTACGGACGGAGGGGCCACTGAAGCTTTCTTT. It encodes CASRPTDGGATEAFF. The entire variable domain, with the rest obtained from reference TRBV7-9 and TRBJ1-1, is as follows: DTGVSQNPRHKITKRGQNVTFRCDPISEHNRLYWYRQTLGQGPEFLTYFQNEAQLEKSRLLSDRFSAERPKGSFSTLEIQRTEQGDSAMYLCASRPTDGGATEAFFGQGTRLTVV.

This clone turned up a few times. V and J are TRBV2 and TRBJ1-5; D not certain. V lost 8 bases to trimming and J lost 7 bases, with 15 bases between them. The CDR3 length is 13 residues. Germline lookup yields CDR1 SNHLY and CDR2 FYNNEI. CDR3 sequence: CASQTIIPQPQHF. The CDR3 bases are TGTGCCAGCCAGACGATTATCCCCCAGCCCCAGCATTTT.

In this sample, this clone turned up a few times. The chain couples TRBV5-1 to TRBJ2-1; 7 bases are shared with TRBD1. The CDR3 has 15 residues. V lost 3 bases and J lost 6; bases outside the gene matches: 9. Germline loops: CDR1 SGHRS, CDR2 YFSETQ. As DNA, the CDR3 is TGCGCCAGCAGCTGGGCGGACAGGTGGATCAATGAGCAGTTCTTC. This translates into CASSWADRWINEQFF.

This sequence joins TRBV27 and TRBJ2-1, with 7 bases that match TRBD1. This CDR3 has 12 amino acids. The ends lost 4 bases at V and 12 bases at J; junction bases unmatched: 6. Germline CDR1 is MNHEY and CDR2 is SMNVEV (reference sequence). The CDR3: CASSSRQGAQFF. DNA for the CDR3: TGTGCCAGCAGTTCCAGACAGGGCGCGCAGTTCTTC.